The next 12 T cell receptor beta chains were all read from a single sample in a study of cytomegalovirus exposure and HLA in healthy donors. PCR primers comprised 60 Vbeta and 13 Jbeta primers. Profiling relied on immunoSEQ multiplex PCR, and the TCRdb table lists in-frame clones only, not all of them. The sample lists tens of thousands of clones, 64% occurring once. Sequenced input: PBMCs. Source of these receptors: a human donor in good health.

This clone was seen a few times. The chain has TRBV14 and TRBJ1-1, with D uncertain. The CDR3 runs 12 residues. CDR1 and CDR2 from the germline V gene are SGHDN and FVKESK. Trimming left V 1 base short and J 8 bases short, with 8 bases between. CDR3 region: CASSQGSREAFF. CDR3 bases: TGTGCCAGCAGCCAAGGGAGTCGCGAAGCTTTCTTT.

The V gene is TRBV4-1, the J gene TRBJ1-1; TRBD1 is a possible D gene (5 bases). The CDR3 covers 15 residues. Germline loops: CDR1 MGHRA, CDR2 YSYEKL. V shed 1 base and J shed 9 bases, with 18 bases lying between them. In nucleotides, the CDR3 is TGCGCCAGCAGCCAAGGGGGCCGGGAGGCAAAGAAAGCTTTCTTT. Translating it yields CASSQGGREAKKAFF.

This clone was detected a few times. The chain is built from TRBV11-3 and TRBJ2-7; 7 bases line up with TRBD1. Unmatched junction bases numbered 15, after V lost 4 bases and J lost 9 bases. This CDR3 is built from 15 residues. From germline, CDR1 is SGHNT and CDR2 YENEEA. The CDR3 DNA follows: TGTGCCAGCAGCTCATCCGGGACAGAGAAGGATTTGCAGTACTTC. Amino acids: CASSSSGTEKDLQYF.

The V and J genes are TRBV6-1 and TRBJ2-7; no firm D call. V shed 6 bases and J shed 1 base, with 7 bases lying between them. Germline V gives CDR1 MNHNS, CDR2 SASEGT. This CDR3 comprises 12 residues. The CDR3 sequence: CASRATSYEQYF. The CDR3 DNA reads TGTGCCAGCAGGGCGACTTCCTACGAGCAGTACTTC.

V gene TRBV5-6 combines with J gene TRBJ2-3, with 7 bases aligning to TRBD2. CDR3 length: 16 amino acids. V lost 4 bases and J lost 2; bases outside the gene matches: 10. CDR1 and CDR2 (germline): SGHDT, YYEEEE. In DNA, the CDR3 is TGTGCCAGCAGCCACAGACTAGCCAAATACACAGATACGCAGTATTTT. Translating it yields CASSHRLAKYTDTQYF.

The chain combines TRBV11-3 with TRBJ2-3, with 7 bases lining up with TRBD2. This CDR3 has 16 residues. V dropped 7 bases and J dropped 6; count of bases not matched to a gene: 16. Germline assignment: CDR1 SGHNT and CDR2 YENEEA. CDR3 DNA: TGTGCCAGCATCGACGGTCGGGGAGGGGTGGCGGATACGCAGTATTTT. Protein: CASIDGRGGVADTQYF.

Written as DNA, the CDR3 is TGTGCCAGCAGCTTACAGACAGGGATCCTTTTGGATGGCTACACCTTC. Translated: CASSLQTGILLDGYTF. The chain combines TRBV7-2 with TRBJ1-2, with 7 bases fitting TRBD1. With V trimmed by 2 bases and J by 6 bases, 12 bases remained unmatched. The germline V gene has CDR1 SGHTA and CDR2 FQGNSA. The CDR3 contains 16 residues.

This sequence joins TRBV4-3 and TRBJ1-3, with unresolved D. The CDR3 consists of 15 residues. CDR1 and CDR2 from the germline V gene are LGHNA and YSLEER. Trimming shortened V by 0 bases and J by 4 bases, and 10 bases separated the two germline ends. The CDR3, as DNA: TGCGCCAGCAGCCAAGATATAGGAGCAGGAAACACCATATATTTT. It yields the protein CASSQDIGAGNTIYF.

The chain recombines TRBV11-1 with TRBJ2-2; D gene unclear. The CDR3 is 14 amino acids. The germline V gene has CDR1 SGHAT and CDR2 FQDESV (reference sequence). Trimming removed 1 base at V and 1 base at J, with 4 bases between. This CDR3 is CASSLDRNTGELFF. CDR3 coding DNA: TGTGCCAGCAGCTTAGACAGGAACACCGGGGAGCTGTTTTTT.

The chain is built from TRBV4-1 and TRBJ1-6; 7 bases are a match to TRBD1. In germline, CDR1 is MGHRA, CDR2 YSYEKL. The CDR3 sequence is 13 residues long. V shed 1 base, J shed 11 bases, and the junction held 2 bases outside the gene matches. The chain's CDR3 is CASSQGQGTPLHF. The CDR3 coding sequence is TGCGCCAGCAGCCAAGGACAGGGAACACCCCTCCACTTT.

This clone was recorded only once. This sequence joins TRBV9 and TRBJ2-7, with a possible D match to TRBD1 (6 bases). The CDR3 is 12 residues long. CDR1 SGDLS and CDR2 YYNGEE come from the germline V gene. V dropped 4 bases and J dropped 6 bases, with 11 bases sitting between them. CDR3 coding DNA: TGTGCCAGCAGCAGGGGGAATCTCGAGCAGTACTTC. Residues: CASSRGNLEQYF.

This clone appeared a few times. This CDR3 reads CASSDTGGPNNEQFF. DNA of the CDR3: TGTGCCAGCAGCGACACGGGGGGGCCAAACAATGAGCAGTTCTTC. The rearrangement joins TRBV4-2 to TRBJ2-1; 8 nucleotides line up with TRBD2. With 5 bases clipped from V and 5 bases from J, the junction kept 8 bases outside the gene matches. This CDR3 region has 15 residues. CDR1 LGHNA and CDR2 YNFKEQ come from the germline V gene.